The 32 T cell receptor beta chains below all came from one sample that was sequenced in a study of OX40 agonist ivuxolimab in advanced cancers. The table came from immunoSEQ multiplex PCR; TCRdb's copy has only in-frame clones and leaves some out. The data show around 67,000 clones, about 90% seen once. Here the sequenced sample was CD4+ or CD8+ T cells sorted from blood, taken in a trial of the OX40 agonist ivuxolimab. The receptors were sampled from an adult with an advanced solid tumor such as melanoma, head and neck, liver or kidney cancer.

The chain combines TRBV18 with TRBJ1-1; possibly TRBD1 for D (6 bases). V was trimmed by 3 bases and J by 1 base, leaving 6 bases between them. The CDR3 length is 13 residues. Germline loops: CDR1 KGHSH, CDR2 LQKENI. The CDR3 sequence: CASSPGQNTEAFF. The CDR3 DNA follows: TGTGCCAGCTCACCGGGACAGAACACTGAAGCTTTCTTT.

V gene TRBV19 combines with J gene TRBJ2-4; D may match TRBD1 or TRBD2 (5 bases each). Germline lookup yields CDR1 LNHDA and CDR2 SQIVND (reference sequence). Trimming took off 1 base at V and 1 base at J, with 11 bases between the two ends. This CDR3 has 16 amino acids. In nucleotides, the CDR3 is TGTGCCAGTAGTATAGTCGGGGCGGAGGCCAAAAACATTCAGTACTTC. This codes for CASSIVGAEAKNIQYF.

The CDR3, as DNA: TGTGCCAGCAGTACAAGGGGAGGGTTTTTTGAAAAACTGTTTTTT. This codes for CASSTRGGFFEKLFF. The chain recombines TRBV27 with TRBJ1-4; TRBD1 might be the D (5 bases). V was cut by 5 bases and J by 7 bases, with 17 bases left in between. CDR1 MNHEY and CDR2 SMNVEV come from the germline V gene (reference sequence). The CDR3 is made up of 15 amino acids. Full variable domain (missing parts from reference TRBV27 and TRBJ1-4): EAQVTQNPRYLITVTGKKLTVTCSQNMNHEYMSWYRQDPGLGLRQIYYSMNVEVTDKGDVPEGYKVSRKEKRNFPLILESPSPNQTSLYFCASSTRGGFFEKLFFGSGTQLSVL.

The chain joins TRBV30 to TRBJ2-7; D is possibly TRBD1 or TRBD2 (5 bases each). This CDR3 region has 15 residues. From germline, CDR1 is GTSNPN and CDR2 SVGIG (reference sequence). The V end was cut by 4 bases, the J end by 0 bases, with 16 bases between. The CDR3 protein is CAWTRSAGASYEQYF. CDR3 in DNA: TGTGCCTGGACGAGATCGGCCGGGGCCTCCTACGAGCAGTACTTC. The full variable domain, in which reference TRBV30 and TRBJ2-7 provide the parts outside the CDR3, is SQTIHQWPATLVQPVGSPLSLECTVEGTSNPNLYWYRQAAGRGLQLLFYSVGIGQISSEVPQNLSASRPQDRQFILSSKKLLLSDSGFYLCAWTRSAGASYEQYFGPGTRLTVT.

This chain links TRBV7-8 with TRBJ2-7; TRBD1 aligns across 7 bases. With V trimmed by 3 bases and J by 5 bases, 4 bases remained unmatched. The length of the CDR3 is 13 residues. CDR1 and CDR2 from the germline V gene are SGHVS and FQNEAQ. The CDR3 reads CASSFDREHEQYF. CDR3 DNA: TGTGCCAGCAGCTTCGACAGGGAACACGAGCAGTACTTC.

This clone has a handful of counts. CDR3 sequence reads: CASSTPLAGNTIYF. The CDR3 DNA reads as TGTGCCAGCAGCACCCCTCTCGCGGGAAACACCATATATTTT. The V gene is TRBV28, the J gene TRBJ1-3; D uncertain. CDR1 is MDHEN and CDR2 is SYDVKM in the germline V gene. This CDR3 region has 14 residues. V was cut by 6 bases and J by 4 bases, with 13 bases left in between.

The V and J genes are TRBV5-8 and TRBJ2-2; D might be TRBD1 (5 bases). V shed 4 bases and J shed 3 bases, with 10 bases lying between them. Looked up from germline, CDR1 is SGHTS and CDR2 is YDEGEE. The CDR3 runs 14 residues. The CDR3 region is CASSIQTDTGELFF. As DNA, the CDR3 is TGTGCCAGCAGCATCCAGACAGACACCGGGGAGCTGTTTTTT.

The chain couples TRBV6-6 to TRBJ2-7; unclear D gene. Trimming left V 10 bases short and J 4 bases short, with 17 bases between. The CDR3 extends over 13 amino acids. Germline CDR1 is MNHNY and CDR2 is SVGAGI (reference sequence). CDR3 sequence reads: CAIRRGPQYEQYF. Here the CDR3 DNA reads TGTGCCATACGACGAGGACCACAATACGAGCAGTACTTC.

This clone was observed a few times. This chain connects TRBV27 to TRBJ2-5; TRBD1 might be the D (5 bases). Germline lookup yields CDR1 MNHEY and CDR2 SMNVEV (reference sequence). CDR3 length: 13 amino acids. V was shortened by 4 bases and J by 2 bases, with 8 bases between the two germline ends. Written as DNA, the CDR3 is TGTGCCAGCAGTTCAGGGAATCAAGAGACCCAGTACTTC. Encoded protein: CASSSGNQETQYF.

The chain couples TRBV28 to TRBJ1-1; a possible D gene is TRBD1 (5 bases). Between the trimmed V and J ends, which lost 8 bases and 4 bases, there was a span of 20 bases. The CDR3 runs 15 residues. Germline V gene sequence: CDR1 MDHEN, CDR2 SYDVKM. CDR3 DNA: TGTGCCAGCCTGACCTACCGGGTGGGGACCACTGAAGCTTTCTTT. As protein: CASLTYRVGTTEAFF.

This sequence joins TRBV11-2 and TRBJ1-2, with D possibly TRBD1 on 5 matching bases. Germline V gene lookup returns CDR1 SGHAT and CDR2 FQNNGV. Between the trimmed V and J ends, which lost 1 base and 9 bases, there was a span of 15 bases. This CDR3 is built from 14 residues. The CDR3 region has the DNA TGTGCCAGCAGCTTAGCTCGGGACGGCCTTCGCTACACCTTC. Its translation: CASSLARDGLRYTF.

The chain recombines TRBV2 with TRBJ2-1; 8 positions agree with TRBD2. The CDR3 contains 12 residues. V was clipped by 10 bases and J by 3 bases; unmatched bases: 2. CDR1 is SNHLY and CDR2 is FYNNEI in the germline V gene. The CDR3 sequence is CATTSDYNEQFF. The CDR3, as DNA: TGTGCCACGACTAGCGACTACAATGAGCAGTTCTTC.

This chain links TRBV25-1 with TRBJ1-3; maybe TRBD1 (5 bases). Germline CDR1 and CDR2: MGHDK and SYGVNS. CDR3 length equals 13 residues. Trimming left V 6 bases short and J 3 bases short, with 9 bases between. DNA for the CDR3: TGTGCCAGCAGGGAGGACATTGGAAACACCATATATTTT. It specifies CASREDIGNTIYF.

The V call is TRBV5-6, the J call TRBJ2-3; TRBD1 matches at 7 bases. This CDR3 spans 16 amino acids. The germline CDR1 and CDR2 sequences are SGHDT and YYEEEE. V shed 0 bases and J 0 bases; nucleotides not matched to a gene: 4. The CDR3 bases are TGTGCCAGCAGCTTGGCCTTGGACAGGAGCACAGATACGCAGTATTTT. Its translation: CASSLALDRSTDTQYF.

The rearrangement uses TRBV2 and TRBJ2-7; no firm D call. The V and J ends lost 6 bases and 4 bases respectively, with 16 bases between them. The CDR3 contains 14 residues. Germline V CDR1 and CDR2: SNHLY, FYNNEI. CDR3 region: CASRVGWVSYEQYF. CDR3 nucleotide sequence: TGTGCCAGCAGGGTAGGATGGGTATCGTACGAGCAGTACTTC.

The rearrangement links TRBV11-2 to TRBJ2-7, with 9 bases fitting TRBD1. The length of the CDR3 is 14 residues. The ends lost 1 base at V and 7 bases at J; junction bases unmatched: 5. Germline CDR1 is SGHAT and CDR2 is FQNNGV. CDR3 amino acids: CASSLAPGQGEQYF. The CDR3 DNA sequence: TGTGCCAGCAGCTTAGCTCCGGGACAGGGAGAGCAGTACTTC.

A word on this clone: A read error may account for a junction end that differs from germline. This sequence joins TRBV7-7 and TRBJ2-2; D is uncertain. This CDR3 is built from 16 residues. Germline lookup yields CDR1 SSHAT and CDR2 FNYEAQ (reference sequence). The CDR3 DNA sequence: TGTGCTAGCAGCCCCTCCGTCGCCCTTCGCGCCGGGGAGCTGTTTTTT. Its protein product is CASSPSVALRAGELFF.

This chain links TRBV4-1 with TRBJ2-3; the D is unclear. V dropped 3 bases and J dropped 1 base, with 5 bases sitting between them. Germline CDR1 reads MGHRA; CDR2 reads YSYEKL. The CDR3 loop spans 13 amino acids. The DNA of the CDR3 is TGCGCCAGCAGCCAGGAGCGCACAGATACGCAGTATTTT. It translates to CASSQERTDTQYF.

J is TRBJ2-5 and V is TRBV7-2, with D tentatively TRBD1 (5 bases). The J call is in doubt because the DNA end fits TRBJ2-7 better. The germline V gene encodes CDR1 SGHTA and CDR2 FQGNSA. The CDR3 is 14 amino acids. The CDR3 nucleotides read TGTGCCAGCAGAGGACACGCTAGACCCGACGAGCAGTACTTC. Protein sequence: CASRGHARPDEQYF.

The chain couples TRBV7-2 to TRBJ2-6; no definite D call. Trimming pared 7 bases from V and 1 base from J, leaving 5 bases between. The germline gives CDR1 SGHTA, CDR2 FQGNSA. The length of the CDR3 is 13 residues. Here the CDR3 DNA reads TGTGCCAGCACCCGTTCTGGGGCCAACGTCCTGACTTTC. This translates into CASTRSGANVLTF.

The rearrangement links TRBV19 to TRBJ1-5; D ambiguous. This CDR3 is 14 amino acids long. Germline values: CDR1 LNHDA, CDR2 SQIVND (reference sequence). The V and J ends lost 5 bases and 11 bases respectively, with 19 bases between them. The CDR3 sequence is CASSPQVQLGTQHF. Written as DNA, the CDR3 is TGTGCCAGTAGTCCTCAGGTCCAATTAGGGACCCAGCATTTT.

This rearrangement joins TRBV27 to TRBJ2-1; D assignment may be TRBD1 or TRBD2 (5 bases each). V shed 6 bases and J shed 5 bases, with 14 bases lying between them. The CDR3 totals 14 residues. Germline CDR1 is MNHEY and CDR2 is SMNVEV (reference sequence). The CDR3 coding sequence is TGTGCCAGCAGCAGCCGGGACCAACACAATGAGCAGTTCTTC. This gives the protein CASSSRDQHNEQFF.

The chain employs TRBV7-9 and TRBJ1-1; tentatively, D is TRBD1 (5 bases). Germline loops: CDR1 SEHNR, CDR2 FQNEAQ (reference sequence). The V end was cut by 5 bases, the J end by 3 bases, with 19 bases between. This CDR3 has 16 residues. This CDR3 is CASSLSGGGADTEAFF. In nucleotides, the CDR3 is TGTGCCAGCAGCCTCAGTGGTGGAGGGGCAGACACTGAAGCTTTCTTT.

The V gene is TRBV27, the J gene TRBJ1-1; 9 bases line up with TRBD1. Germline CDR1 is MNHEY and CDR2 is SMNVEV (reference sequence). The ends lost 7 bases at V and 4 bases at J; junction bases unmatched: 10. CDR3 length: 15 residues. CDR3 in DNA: TGTGCCAGCAAAACAGGGGGCGCCGGGGGCACTGAAGCTTTCTTT. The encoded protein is CASKTGGAGGTEAFF.

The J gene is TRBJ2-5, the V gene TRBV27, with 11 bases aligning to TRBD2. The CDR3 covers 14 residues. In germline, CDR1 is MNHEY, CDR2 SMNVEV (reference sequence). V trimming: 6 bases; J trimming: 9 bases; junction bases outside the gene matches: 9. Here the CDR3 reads CASRGTSGVGAQYF. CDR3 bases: TGTGCCAGCAGAGGGACTAGCGGAGTGGGGGCCCAGTACTTC.

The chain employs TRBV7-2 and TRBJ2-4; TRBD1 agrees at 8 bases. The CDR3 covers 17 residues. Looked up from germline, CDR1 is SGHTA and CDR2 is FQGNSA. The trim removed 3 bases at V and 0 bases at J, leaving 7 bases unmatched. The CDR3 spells CASSFDIGQGAKNIQYF. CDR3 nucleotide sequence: TGTGCCAGCAGCTTCGACATAGGACAGGGAGCCAAAAACATTCAGTACTTC.

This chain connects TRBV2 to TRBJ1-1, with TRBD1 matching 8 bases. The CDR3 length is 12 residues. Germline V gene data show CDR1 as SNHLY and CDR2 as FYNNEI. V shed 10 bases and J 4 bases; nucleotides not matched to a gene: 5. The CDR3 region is CATETGATEAFF. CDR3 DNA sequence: TGTGCCACCGAGACAGGGGCCACTGAAGCTTTCTTT.

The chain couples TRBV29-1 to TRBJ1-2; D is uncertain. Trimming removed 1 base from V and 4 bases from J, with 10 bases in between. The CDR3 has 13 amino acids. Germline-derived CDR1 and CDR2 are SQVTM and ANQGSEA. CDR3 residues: CSVEGGLRYGYTF. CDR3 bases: TGCAGCGTTGAAGGAGGGTTGCGCTATGGCTACACCTTC.

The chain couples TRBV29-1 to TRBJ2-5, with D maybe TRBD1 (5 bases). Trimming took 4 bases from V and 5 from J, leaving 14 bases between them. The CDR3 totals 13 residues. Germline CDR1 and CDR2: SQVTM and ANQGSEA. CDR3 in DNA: TGCAGCGTTGCGACAGCTACTCGGGAGACCCAGTACTTC. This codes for CSVATATRETQYF.

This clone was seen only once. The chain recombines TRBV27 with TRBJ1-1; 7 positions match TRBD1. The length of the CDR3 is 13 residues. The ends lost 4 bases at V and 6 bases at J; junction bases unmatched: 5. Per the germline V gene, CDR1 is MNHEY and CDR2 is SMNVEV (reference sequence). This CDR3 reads CASSSTGLSEAFF. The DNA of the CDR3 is TGTGCCAGCAGTTCGACAGGGTTATCTGAAGCTTTCTTT.

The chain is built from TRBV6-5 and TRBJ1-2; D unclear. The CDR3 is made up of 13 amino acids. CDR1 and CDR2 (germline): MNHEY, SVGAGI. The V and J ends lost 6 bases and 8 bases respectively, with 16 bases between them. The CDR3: CASSLKRESGYTF. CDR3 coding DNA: TGTGCCAGCAGCTTAAAGAGGGAATCCGGCTACACCTTC.

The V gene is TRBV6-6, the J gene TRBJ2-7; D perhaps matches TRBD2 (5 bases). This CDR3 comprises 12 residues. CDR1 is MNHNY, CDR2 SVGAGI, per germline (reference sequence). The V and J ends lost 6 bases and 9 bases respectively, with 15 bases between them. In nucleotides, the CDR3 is TGTGCCAGCAGCCGGGGTGAAAAGGGGCAGTACTTC. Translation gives CASSRGEKGQYF.